These T cell receptor beta chains were read from a single sample in a study of T cells after yellow fever vaccination. TCRdb ran MiXCR on the 5' RACE reads and lists one entry per CDR3 protein. The sample lists approximately 580,000 distinct CDR3 sequences, roughly 17% occurring once. Specimen: PBMCs, collected 5 days after the first yellow fever vaccination. The source is a young man who received the YFV17D yellow fever vaccine. CDR3s include the opening cysteine and the closing phenylalanine or tryptophan. Each record gives: D gene, clone size, J gene, V gene, CDR3 protein, CDR3 DNA. A D gene is named only where the DNA matches it firmly. Clone size is shown for a subset of rows, as once, few, many or a class of expanded clone.

D gene: -
clone size: few
J gene: TRBJ1-2
V gene: TRBV5-1
CDR3 protein: CASSLAGGARDGYTF
CDR3 DNA: TGCGCCAGCAGCTTGGCCGGCGGGGCGAGGGATGGCTACACCTTC

D gene: -
clone size: few
J gene: TRBJ2-5
V gene: TRBV24-1
CDR3 protein: CATSEGAQETQYF
CDR3 DNA: TGTGCCACCAGTGAAGGGGCCCAAGAGACCCAGTACTTC

D gene: -
clone size: -
J gene: TRBJ1-6
V gene: TRBV6-5
CDR3 protein: CASSYGKGRLTPLHF
CDR3 DNA: TGTGCCAGCAGTTACGGTAAAGGGAGGTTGACACCCCTCCACTTT

D gene: -
clone size: many
J gene: TRBJ1-1
V gene: TRBV5-1
CDR3 protein: CASSSRAGETEAFF
CDR3 DNA: TGCGCCAGCAGCTCCCGGGCCGGCGAGACTGAAGCTTTCTTT

D gene: TRBD2
clone size: many
J gene: TRBJ2-1
V gene: TRBV5-1
CDR3 protein: CASSAPFGIAGPNEQFF
CDR3 DNA: TGCGCCAGCAGCGCACCCTTTGGGATAGCGGGGCCCAATGAGCAGTTCTTC

D gene: -
clone size: few
J gene: TRBJ2-1
V gene: TRBV7-3
CDR3 protein: CASSLRGSGEQFF
CDR3 DNA: TGTGCCAGCAGCTTACGGGGTTCGGGAGAGCAGTTCTTC

D gene: TRBD2
clone size: -
J gene: TRBJ2-1
V gene: TRBV20-1
CDR3 protein: CSARPAGEYDEQFF
CDR3 DNA: TGCAGTGCTAGACCAGCGGGGGAATACGATGAGCAGTTCTTC

D gene: -
clone size: few
J gene: TRBJ2-5
V gene: TRBV9
CDR3 protein: CASARDGHQETQYF
CDR3 DNA: TGTGCCAGCGCACGGGACGGTCACCAAGAGACCCAGTACTTC

D gene: TRBD1
clone size: many
J gene: TRBJ2-4
V gene: TRBV10-3
CDR3 protein: CAISTTGGGNIQYF
CDR3 DNA: TGTGCCATCAGCACGACAGGGGGGGGAAACATTCAGTACTTC

D gene: TRBD1
clone size: many
J gene: TRBJ1-5
V gene: TRBV4-1
CDR3 protein: CASSLTQGAGQPQHF
CDR3 DNA: TGCGCCAGCAGCCTAACCCAGGGGGCTGGGCAGCCCCAGCATTTT

D gene: TRBD1
clone size: few
J gene: TRBJ1-2
V gene: TRBV6-1
CDR3 protein: CASSETGGYAYGYTF
CDR3 DNA: TGTGCCAGCAGCGAAACAGGGGGCTATGCCTATGGCTACACCTTC

D gene: TRBD1
clone size: few
J gene: TRBJ1-2
V gene: TRBV7-8
CDR3 protein: CASSFPGQGADGYTF
CDR3 DNA: TGTGCCAGCAGCTTCCCCGGACAGGGGGCGGATGGCTACACCTTC

D gene: -
clone size: many
J gene: TRBJ1-4
V gene: TRBV2
CDR3 protein: CASSEVAVGPNEKLFF
CDR3 DNA: TGTGCCAGCAGTGAAGTAGCTGTTGGGCCTAATGAAAAACTGTTTTTT

D gene: -
clone size: -
J gene: TRBJ2-5
V gene: TRBV5-1
CDR3 protein: CASSRLEYQETQYF
CDR3 DNA: TGCGCCAGCAGCCGGCTAGAATACCAAGAGACCCAGTACTTC

D gene: -
clone size: few
J gene: TRBJ1-5
V gene: TRBV11-2
CDR3 protein: CASSLSASNQPQHF
CDR3 DNA: TGTGCCAGCAGCTTATCCGCCAGCAATCAGCCCCAGCATTTT

D gene: -
clone size: -
J gene: TRBJ2-3
V gene: TRBV24-1
CDR3 protein: CATSDLGGGFTDTQYF
CDR3 DNA: TGTGCCACCAGTGATTTAGGTGGGGGCTTCACAGATACGCAGTATTTT

D gene: -
clone size: -
J gene: TRBJ2-3
V gene: TRBV7-3
CDR3 protein: CASSLRLRTDTQYF
CDR3 DNA: TGTGCCAGCAGCCTAAGACTCCGCACAGATACGCAGTATTTT

D gene: TRBD2
clone size: -
J gene: TRBJ2-5
V gene: TRBV7-2
CDR3 protein: CASSLASAGGRETQYF
CDR3 DNA: TGTGCCAGCAGCTTAGCCTCAGCGGGGGGGCGGGAGACCCAGTACTTC

D gene: -
clone size: few
J gene: TRBJ1-1
V gene: TRBV12-3/TRBV12-4
CDR3 protein: CASSPNWVMNTEAFF
CDR3 DNA: TGTGCCAGCAGTCCGAATTGGGTCATGAACACTGAAGCTTTCTTT

D gene: -
clone size: -
J gene: TRBJ1-6
V gene: TRBV24-1
CDR3 protein: CATSEWFGSPESSPLHF
CDR3 DNA: TGTGCCACCAGTGAGTGGTTTGGGTCACCAGAGTCTTCACCCCTCCACTTT

D gene: TRBD2
clone size: -
J gene: TRBJ2-7
V gene: TRBV2
CDR3 protein: CACSPGTSGGAIFYEQYF
CDR3 DNA: TGTGCCTGCAGTCCCGGGACTAGCGGGGGGGCCATCTTTTACGAGCAGTACTTC

D gene: TRBD2
clone size: few
J gene: TRBJ2-1
V gene: TRBV10-1
CDR3 protein: CASSESRRGGEQFF
CDR3 DNA: TGCGCCAGCAGTGAGTCGCGGCGGGGGGGGGAGCAGTTCTTC

D gene: -
clone size: -
J gene: TRBJ2-5
V gene: TRBV5-4
CDR3 protein: CASSSTENQETQYF
CDR3 DNA: TGTGCCAGCAGTTCGACGGAGAACCAAGAGACCCAGTACTTC

D gene: -
clone size: -
J gene: TRBJ2-3
V gene: TRBV12-3/TRBV12-4
CDR3 protein: CASSYLWGRTDTQYF
CDR3 DNA: TGTGCCAGCAGTTACCTGTGGGGGCGGACAGATACGCAGTATTTT

D gene: -
clone size: -
J gene: TRBJ2-1
V gene: TRBV5-1
CDR3 protein: CASSAAGEVYNEQFF
CDR3 DNA: TGCGCCAGCAGCGCCGCAGGGGAAGTCTACAATGAGCAGTTCTTC

D gene: TRBD1
clone size: -
J gene: TRBJ1-1
V gene: TRBV2
CDR3 protein: CASSTGTGYTEAFF
CDR3 DNA: TGTGCCAGCAGTACCGGGACAGGGTATACTGAAGCTTTCTTT

D gene: -
clone size: few
J gene: TRBJ1-4
V gene: TRBV19
CDR3 protein: CASNPRNGATNEKLFF
CDR3 DNA: TGTGCCAGTAATCCAAGGAACGGGGCAACTAATGAAAAACTGTTTTTT

D gene: TRBD1
clone size: few
J gene: TRBJ1-1
V gene: TRBV18
CDR3 protein: CASSPRQGGSNTEAFF
CDR3 DNA: TGTGCCAGCTCACCACGTCAAGGGGGCTCGAACACTGAAGCTTTCTTT

D gene: -
clone size: few
J gene: TRBJ2-2
V gene: TRBV18
CDR3 protein: CASSAKYGELFF
CDR3 DNA: TGTGCCAGCTCAGCTAAGTACGGGGAGCTGTTTTTT

D gene: -
clone size: -
J gene: TRBJ2-1
V gene: TRBV7-2
CDR3 protein: CASSLHRGPGDEQFF
CDR3 DNA: TGTGCCAGCAGCTTACACCGAGGCCCGGGCGATGAGCAGTTCTTC

D gene: TRBD1
clone size: few
J gene: TRBJ2-2
V gene: TRBV5-6
CDR3 protein: CASRITTGLTGELFF
CDR3 DNA: TGTGCCAGCAGGATAACGACAGGGTTAACCGGGGAGCTGTTTTTT

D gene: -
clone size: few
J gene: TRBJ1-1
V gene: TRBV5-1
CDR3 protein: CASSLETWGTEAFF
CDR3 DNA: TGCGCCAGCAGCTTGGAGACATGGGGCACTGAAGCTTTCTTT

D gene: TRBD1
clone size: -
J gene: TRBJ1-5
V gene: TRBV7-8
CDR3 protein: CASSLRQGAFNQPQHF
CDR3 DNA: TGTGCCAGCAGCTTAAGGCAGGGGGCCTTCAATCAGCCCCAGCATTTT

D gene: -
clone size: few
J gene: TRBJ2-5
V gene: TRBV20-1
CDR3 protein: CSAGTDAETQYF
CDR3 DNA: TGCAGTGCTGGTACAGATGCGGAGACCCAGTACTTC

D gene: -
clone size: -
J gene: TRBJ2-7
V gene: TRBV5-1
CDR3 protein: CASSVGTVSSYEQYF
CDR3 DNA: TGCGCCAGCAGCGTTGGCACAGTGAGCTCCTACGAGCAGTACTTC

D gene: -
clone size: -
J gene: TRBJ2-7
V gene: TRBV5-1
CDR3 protein: CASSRDSPGGEQYF
CDR3 DNA: TGCGCCAGCAGCCGCGACAGTCCCGGAGGCGAGCAGTACTTC

D gene: -
clone size: many
J gene: TRBJ1-4
V gene: TRBV7-2
CDR3 protein: CASSLSNSGEKLFF
CDR3 DNA: TGTGCCAGCAGCTTATCGAATTCTGGTGAAAAACTGTTTTTT

D gene: TRBD1
clone size: few
J gene: TRBJ2-3
V gene: TRBV6-5
CDR3 protein: CASSYTGTGGTDTQYF
CDR3 DNA: TGTGCCAGCAGTTACACCGGGACAGGGGGCACAGATACGCAGTATTTT

D gene: TRBD1
clone size: -
J gene: TRBJ1-6
V gene: TRBV4-2
CDR3 protein: CASRLGQAESSYNSPLHF
CDR3 DNA: TGTGCCAGCAGACTAGGACAGGCCGAGAGCTCCTATAATTCACCCCTCCACTTT

D gene: -
clone size: -
J gene: TRBJ2-5
V gene: TRBV29-1
CDR3 protein: CSVDLEETQYF
CDR3 DNA: TGCAGCGTTGACTTAGAGGAGACCCAGTACTTC

D gene: -
clone size: few
J gene: TRBJ1-2
V gene: TRBV15
CDR3 protein: CATSRAEIGGGYTF
CDR3 DNA: TGTGCCACCAGCAGAGCCGAAATAGGTGGAGGCTACACCTTC

D gene: -
clone size: many
J gene: TRBJ2-1
V gene: TRBV7-2
CDR3 protein: CASSFEGYNEQFF
CDR3 DNA: TGCGCCAGCAGCTTCGAGGGCTACAATGAGCAGTTCTTC

D gene: TRBD1
clone size: -
J gene: TRBJ1-1
V gene: TRBV20-1
CDR3 protein: CSATGGNMNTEAFF
CDR3 DNA: TGCAGTGCGACAGGGGGGAATATGAACACTGAAGCTTTCTTT

D gene: -
clone size: -
J gene: TRBJ2-5
V gene: TRBV5-1
CDR3 protein: CASSTGPSGYGETQYF
CDR3 DNA: TGCGCCAGCAGCACCGGGCCGTCGGGATATGGGGAGACCCAGTACTTC

D gene: TRBD1
clone size: few
J gene: TRBJ1-5
V gene: TRBV6-1
CDR3 protein: CASSPTGGPFNSNQPQHF
CDR3 DNA: TGTGCCAGCAGCCCGACAGGGGGCCCTTTTAATAGCAATCAGCCCCAGCATTTT

D gene: -
clone size: -
J gene: TRBJ1-2
V gene: TRBV9
CDR3 protein: CASSGNLDSYGYTF
CDR3 DNA: TGTGCCAGCAGCGGGAATCTGGACAGCTATGGCTACACCTTC

D gene: -
clone size: few
J gene: TRBJ1-1
V gene: TRBV29-1
CDR3 protein: CSVAGRGGTEAFF
CDR3 DNA: TGCAGCGTTGCAGGACGAGGAGGGACTGAAGCTTTCTTT